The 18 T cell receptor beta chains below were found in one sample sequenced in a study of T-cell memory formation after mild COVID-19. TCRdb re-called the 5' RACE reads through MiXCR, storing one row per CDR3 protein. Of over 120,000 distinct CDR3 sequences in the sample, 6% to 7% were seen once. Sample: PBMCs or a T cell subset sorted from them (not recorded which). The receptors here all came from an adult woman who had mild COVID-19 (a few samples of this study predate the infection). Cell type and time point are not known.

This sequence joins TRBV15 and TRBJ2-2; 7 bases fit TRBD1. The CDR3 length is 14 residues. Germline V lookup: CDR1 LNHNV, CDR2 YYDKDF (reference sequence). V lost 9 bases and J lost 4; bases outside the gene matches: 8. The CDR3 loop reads CATSTGAGTGELFF. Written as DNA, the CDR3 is TGTGCCACTTCAACAGGGGCGGGCACCGGGGAGCTGTTTTTT.

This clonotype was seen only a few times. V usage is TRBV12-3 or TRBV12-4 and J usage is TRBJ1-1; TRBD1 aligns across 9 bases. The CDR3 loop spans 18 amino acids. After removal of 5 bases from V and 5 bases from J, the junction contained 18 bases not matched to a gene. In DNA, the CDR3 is TGTGCCAGCAGTAACTACAGGGGGCGAAGTCCCCCGGCTACTGAAGCTTTCTTT. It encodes CASSNYRGRSPPATEAFF.

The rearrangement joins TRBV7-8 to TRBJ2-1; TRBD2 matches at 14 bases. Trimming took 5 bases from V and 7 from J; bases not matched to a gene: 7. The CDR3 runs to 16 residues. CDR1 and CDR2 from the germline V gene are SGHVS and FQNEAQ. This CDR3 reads CASSPSGLAGGNEQFF. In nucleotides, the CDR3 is TGTGCCAGCAGCCCATCCGGACTAGCGGGGGGAAATGAGCAGTTCTTC.

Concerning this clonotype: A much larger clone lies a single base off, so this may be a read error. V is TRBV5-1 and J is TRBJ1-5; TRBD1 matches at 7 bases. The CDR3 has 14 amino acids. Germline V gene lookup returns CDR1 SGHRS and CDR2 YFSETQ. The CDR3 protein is CASSIQGQGQPQQF. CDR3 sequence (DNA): TGCGCCAGCAGCATACAGGGGCAGGGTCAGCCCCAGCAATTT.

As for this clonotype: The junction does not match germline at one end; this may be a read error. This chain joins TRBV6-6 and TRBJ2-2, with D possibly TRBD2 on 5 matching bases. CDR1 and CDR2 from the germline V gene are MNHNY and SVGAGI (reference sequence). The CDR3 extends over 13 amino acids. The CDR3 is CASSYSSPGELIF. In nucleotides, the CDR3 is TGTGCCAGCAGTTACTCTAGCCCCGGGGAGCTGATTTTT.

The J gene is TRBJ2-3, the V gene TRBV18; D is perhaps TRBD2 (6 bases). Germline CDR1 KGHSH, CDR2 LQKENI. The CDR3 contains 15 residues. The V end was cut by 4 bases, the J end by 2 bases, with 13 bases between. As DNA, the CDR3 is TGTGCCAGCTCACTCCCACGGACTACCACAGATACGCAGTATTTT. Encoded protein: CASSLPRTTTDTQYF.

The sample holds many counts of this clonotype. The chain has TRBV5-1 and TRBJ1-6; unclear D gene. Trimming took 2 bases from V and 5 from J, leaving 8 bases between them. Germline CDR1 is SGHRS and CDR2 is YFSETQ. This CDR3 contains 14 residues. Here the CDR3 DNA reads TGCGCCAGCAGCTTATTACAGAATAATTCACCCCTCCACTTT. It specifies CASSLLQNNSPLHF.

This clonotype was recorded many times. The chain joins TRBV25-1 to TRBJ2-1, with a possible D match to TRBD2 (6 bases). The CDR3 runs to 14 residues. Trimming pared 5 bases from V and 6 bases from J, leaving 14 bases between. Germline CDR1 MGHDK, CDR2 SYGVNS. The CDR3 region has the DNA TGTGCCAGCAGTAAGGAGGGTATACTCAATGAGCAGTTCTTC. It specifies CASSKEGILNEQFF.

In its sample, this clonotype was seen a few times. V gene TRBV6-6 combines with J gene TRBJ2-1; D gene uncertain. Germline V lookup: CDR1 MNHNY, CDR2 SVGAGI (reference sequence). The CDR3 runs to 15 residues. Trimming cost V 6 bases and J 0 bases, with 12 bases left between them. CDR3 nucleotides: TGTGCCAGCAGCCCCCATTCTAGCTCCTACAATGAGCAGTTCTTC. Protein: CASSPHSSSYNEQFF.

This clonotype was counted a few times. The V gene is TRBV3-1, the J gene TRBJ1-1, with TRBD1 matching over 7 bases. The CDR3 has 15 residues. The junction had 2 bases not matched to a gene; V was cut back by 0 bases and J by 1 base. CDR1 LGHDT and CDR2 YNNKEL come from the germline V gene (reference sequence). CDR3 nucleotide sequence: TGTGCCAGCAGCCAAGACGACAGGGCGAACACTGAAGCTTTCTTT. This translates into CASSQDDRANTEAFF.

DNA of the CDR3: TGCAGTGCTAGAAACACAGGGGGCCTTAATGAAAAACTGTTTTTT. This gives the protein CSARNTGGLNEKLFF. The chain joins TRBV20-1 to TRBJ1-4; 9 bases fit TRBD1. The CDR3 contains 15 residues. CDR1 and CDR2 from the germline V gene are DFQATT and SNEGSKA (reference sequence). V lost 2 bases and J lost 4; bases outside the gene matches: 5.

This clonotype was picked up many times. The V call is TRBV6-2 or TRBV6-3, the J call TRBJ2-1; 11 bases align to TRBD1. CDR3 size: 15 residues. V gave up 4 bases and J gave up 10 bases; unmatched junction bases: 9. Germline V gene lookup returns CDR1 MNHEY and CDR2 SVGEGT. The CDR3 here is CASSLNRDRGVEQFF. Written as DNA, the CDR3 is TGTGCCAGCAGTTTGAACCGGGACAGGGGGGTAGAGCAGTTCTTC.

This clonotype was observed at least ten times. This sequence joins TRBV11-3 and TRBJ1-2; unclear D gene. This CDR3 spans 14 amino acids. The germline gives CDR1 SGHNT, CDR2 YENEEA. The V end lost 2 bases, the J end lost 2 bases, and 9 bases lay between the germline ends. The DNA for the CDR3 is TGTGCCAGCAGCTTAAACGCGGTGAACTATGGCTACACCTTC. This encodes CASSLNAVNYGYTF.

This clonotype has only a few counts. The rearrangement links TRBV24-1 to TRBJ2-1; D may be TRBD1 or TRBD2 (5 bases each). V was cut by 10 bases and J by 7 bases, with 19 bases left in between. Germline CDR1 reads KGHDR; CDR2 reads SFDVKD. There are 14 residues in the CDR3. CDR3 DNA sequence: TGTGCCACTCTCCCGGGACCTCCCCCTAATGAGCAGTTCTTC. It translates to CATLPGPPPNEQFF.

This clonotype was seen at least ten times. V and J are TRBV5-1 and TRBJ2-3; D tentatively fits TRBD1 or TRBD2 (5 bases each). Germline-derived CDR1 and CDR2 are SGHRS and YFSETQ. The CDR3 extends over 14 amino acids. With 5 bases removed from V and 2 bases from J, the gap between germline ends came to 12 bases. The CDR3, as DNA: TGCGCCAGCAGTTCACCCGGGGCCACAGATACGCAGTATTTT. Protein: CASSSPGATDTQYF.

The CDR3 is CAWSVGLAGVDTQYF. The CDR3 nucleotides are TGTGCCTGGAGTGTAGGACTAGCGGGGGTCGATACGCAGTATTTT. The genes are TRBV30 and TRBJ2-3, with 13 bases aligning to TRBD2. Germline lookup yields CDR1 GTSNPN and CDR2 SVGIG (reference sequence). This CDR3 region has 15 residues. With 0 bases clipped from V and 6 bases from J, the junction kept 3 bases outside the gene matches.

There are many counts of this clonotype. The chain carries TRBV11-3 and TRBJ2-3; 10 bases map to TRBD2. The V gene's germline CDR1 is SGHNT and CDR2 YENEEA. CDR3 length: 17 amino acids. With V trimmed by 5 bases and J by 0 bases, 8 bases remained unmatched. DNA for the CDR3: TGTGCCAGCAGCCTGGGACTAGCGTGGCTGAGCACAGATACGCAGTATTTT. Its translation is CASSLGLAWLSTDTQYF.

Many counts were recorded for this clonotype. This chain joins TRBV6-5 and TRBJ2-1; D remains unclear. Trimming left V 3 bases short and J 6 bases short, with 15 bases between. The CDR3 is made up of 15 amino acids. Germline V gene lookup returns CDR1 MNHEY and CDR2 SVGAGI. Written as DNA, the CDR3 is TGTGCCAGCAGTTATCGGTCTCTAATCAGCAATGAGCAGTTCTTC. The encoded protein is CASSYRSLISNEQFF.